The T cell receptor (beta chain) described here comes from a study of neoadjuvant anti-PD-1 for oral cavity cancer. Study overall: Around day 43, patients without progression received a fourth nivolumab dose before surgery.

Stated time point: after neoadjuvant nivolumab, at surgical resection. Deletions cut 2 bases from V and 0 bases from J, with 9 bases between. In germline, CDR1 is SGHKS, CDR2 YYEKEE (reference sequence). The CDR3 runs 14 residues. Most PBMC samples had 480 ng input DNA in six replicates. The protocol was immunoSEQ multiplex PCR, while the TCRdb copy is restricted to in-frame clones and leaves out a portion. The sample has about 10,000 clones, roughly 64% seen once. The sample here was PBMCs, taken after nivolumab (anti-PD-1) treatment. The chain carries TRBV5-5 and TRBJ2-7, with D hard to call. The sequence derives from a person between 35 and 79 years old with oral cavity squamous cell carcinoma. As DNA, the CDR3 is TGTGCCAGCAGCTTTCGACACAGCTCCTACGAGCAGTACTTC. Its translation is CASSFRHSSYEQYF. The full variable domain, its missing parts supplied by reference TRBV5-5 and TRBJ2-7, is DAGVTQSPTHLIKTRGQQVTLRCSPISGHKSVSWYQQVLGQGPQFIFQYYEKEERGRGNFPDRFSARQFPNYSSELNVNALLLGDSALYLCASSFRHSSYEQYFGPGTRLTVT.